The entry that follows covers one T cell receptor beta chain sequence. Its matching antigen is unknown. Each of the patients experienced relapse following autologous stem cell transplantation, and their brentuximab vedotin exposure differed. This entry is derived from a study of PD-1 blockade in classical Hodgkin lymphoma. Findings and limits, study-wide: Newly diagnosed patients reportedly trailed healthy donors in baseline TCR diversity. Patients who responded completely had about the same baseline diversity as newly diagnosed patients.

The CDR3 runs to 15 residues. CDR1 is MDHEN and CDR2 is SYDVKM in the germline V gene. J lost 2 bases, V lost 6 bases, and 5 bases had no gene match. This table comes from immunoSEQ multiplex PCR, and its TCRdb copy is limited to in-frame clones, with some not included. Seen here are around 19,000 clones, more than 60% observed once, and the top ten hold 3.5% to 5%. Sequenced material: peripheral blood mononuclear cells (PBMCs), taken at baseline. This sequence was found in a human donor with classical Hodgkin lymphoma. The chain couples TRBV28 to TRBJ1-5, with 9 nucleotides matching TRBD1. The CDR3 loop is CASRQGASRNQPQHF. Here the CDR3 DNA reads TGTGCCAGCAGACAGGGGGCGAGTCGCAATCAGCCCCAGCATTTT.